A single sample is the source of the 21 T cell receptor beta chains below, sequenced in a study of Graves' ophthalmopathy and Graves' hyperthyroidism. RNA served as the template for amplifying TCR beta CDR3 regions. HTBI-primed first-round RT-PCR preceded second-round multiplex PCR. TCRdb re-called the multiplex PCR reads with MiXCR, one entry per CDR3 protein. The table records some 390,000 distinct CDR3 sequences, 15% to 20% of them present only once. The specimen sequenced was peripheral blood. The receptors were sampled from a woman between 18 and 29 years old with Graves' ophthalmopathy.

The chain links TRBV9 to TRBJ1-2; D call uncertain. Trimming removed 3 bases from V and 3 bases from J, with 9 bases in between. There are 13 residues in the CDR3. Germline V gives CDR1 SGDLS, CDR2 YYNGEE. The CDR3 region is CASSGYAYYGYTF. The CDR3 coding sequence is TGTGCCAGCAGCGGGTACGCCTACTATGGCTACACCTTC.

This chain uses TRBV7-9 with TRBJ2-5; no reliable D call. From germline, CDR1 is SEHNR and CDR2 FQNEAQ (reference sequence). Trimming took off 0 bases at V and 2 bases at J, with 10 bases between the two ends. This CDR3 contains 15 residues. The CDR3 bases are TGTGCCAGCAGCTTAGCCTTGAGGTCGCAAGAGACCCAGTACTTC. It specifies CASSLALRSQETQYF.

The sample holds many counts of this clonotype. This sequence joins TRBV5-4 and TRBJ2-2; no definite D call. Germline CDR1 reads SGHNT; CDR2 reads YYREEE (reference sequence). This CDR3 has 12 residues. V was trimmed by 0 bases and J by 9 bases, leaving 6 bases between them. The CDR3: CASSLGPRELFF. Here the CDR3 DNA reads TGTGCCAGCAGCTTGGGACCCCGGGAGCTGTTTTTT.

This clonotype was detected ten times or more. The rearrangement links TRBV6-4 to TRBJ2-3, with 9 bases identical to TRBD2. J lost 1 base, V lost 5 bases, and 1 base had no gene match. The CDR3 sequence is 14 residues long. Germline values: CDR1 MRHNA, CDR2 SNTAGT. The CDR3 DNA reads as TGTGCCAGCAGTTTAGCGGGGGGCACAGATACGCAGTATTTT. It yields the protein CASSLAGGTDTQYF.

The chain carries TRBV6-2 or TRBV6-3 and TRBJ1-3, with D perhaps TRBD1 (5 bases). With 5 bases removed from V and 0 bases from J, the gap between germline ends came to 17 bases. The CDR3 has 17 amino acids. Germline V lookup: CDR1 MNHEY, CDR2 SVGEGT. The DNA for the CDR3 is TGTGCCAGCAGTCACCCGTCGGGGACCGCCTCTGGAAACACCATATATTTT. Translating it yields CASSHPSGTASGNTIYF.

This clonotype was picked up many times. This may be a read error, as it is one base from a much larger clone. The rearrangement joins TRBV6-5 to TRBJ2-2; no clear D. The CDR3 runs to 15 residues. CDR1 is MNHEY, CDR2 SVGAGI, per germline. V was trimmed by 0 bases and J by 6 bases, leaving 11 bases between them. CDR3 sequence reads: CASSYSALRAGELFF. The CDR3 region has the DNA TGTGCCAGCAGTTACTCGGCTCTCAGAGCCGGGGAGCTGTTTTTT.

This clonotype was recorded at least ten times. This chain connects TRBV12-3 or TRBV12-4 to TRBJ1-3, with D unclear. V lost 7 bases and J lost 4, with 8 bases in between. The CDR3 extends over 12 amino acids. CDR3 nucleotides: TGTGCCAGCACCTTCCGGGGAAACACCATATATTTT. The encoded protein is CASTFRGNTIYF.

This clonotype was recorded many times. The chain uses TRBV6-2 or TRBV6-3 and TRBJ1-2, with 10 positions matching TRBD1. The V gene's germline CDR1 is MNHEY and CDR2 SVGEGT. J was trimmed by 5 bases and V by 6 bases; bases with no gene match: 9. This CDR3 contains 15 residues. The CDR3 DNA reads TGTGCCAGCAGCCCTTGGACAGGGGGTCCGTATGGCTACACCTTC. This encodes CASSPWTGGPYGYTF.

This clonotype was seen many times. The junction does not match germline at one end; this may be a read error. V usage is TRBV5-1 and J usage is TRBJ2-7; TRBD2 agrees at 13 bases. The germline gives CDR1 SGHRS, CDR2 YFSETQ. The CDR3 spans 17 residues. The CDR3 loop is CANSLVLAGGPSYEQYF. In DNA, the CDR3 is TGCGCCAACAGCTTGGTACTAGCGGGAGGGCCGTCTTACGAGCAGTACTTC. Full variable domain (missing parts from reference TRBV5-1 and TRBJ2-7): KAGVTQTPRYLIKTRGQQVTLSCSPISGHRSVSWYQQTPGQGLQFLFEYFSETQRNKGNFPGRFSGRQFSNSRSEMNVSTLELGDSALYLCANSLVLAGGPSYEQYFGPGTRLTVT.

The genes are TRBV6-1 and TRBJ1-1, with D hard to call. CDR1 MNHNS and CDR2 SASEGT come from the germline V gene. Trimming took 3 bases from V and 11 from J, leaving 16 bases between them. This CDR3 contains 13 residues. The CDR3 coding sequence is TGTGCCAGCAGTGACGGTTACGTGAATCCGGCTTTCTTT. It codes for CASSDGYVNPAFF.

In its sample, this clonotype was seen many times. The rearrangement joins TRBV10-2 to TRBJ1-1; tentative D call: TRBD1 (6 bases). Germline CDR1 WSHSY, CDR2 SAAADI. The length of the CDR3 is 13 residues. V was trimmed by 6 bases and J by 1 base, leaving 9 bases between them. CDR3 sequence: CASRQGGNTEAFF. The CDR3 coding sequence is TGCGCCAGCAGACAGGGAGGGAACACTGAAGCTTTCTTT.

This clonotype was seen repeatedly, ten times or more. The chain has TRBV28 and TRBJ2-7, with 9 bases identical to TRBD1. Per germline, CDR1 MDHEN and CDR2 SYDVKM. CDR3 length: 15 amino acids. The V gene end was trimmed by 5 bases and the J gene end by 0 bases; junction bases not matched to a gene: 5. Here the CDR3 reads CASSPTGGFSYEQYF. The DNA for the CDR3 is TGTGCCAGCAGTCCTACAGGGGGCTTCTCCTACGAGCAGTACTTC.

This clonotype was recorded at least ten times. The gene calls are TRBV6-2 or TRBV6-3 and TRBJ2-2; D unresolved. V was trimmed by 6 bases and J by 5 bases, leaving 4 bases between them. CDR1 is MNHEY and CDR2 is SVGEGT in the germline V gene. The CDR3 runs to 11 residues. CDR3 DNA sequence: TGTGCCAGCAGCATAACCGGGGAGCTGTTTTTT. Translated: CASSITGELFF.

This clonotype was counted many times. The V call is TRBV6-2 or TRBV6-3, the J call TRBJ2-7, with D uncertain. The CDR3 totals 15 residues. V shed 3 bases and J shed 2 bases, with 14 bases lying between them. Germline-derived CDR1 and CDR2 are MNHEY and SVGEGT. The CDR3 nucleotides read TGTGCCAGCAGTTATGTGAAGCCTCTACCCTACGAGCAGTACTTC. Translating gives CASSYVKPLPYEQYF.

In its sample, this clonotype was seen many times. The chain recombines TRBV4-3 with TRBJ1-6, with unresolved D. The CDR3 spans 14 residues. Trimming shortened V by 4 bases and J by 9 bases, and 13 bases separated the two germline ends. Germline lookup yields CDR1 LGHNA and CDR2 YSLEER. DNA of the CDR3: TGCGCCAGCAGCCCGGACCCGGCGGCTTCACCCCTCCACTTT. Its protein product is CASSPDPAASPLHF.

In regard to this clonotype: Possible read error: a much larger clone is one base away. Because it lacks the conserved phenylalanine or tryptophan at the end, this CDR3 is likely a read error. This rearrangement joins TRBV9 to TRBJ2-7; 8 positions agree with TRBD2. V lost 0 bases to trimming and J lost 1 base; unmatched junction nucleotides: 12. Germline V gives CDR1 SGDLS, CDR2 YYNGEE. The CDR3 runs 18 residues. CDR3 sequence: CASSVETGTRIRSYEQYS. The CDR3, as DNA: TGTGCCAGCAGCGTAGAGACCGGGACTAGGATTCGATCCTACGAGCAGTACTCC.

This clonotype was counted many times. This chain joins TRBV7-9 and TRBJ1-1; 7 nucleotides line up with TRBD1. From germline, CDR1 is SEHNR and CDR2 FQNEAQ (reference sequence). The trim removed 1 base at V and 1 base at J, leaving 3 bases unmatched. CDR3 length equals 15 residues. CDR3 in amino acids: CASSLGAGGNTEAFF. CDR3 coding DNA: TGTGCCAGCAGCTTAGGGGCAGGGGGGAACACTGAAGCTTTCTTT.

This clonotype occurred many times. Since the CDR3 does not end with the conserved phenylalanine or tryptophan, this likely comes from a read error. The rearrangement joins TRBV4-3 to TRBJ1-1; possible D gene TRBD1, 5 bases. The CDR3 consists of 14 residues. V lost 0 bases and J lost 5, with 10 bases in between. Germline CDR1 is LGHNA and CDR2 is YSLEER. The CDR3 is CASSQDLRVTEAFS. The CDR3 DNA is TGCGCCAGCAGCCAAGACCTCAGGGTAACTGAAGCTTTCTCT.

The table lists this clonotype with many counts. CDR3 sequence (DNA): TGTGCCAGCTCCTCGTGGGGGTACGAGCAGTACTTC. It specifies CASSSWGYEQYF. The J gene is TRBJ2-7, the V gene TRBV11-2, with D perhaps assigned TRBD1 or TRBD2 (5 bases each). The CDR3 loop spans 12 amino acids. The V gene lost 8 bases and the J gene lost 4 bases, with 12 bases spanning the gap. Looked up from germline, CDR1 is SGHAT and CDR2 is FQNNGV.

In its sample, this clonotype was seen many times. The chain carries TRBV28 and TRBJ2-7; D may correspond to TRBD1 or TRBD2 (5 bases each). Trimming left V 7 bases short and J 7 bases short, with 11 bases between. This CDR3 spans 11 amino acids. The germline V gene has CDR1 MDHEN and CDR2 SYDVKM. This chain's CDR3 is CASMGEWEQYF. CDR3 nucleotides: TGTGCCAGCATGGGGGAGTGGGAGCAGTACTTC.

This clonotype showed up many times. The CDR3 loop reads CASSPALSGHSYEQYF. CDR3 bases: TGTGCCAGCAGCCCAGCACTTAGCGGGCACTCCTACGAGCAGTACTTC. V gene TRBV9 combines with J gene TRBJ2-7; 7 positions match TRBD2. V was clipped by 4 bases and J by 0 bases; unmatched bases: 10. The CDR3 loop spans 16 amino acids. The germline gives CDR1 SGDLS, CDR2 YYNGEE.